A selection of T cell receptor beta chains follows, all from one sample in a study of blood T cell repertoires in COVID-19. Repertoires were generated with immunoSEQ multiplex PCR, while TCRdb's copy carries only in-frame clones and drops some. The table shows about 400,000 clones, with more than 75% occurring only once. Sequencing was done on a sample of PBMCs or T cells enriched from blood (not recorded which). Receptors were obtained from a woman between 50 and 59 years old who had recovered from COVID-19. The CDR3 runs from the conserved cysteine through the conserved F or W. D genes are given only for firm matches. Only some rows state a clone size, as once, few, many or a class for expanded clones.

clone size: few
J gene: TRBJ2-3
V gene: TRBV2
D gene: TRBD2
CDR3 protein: CARGTSGGDDTQYF
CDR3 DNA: TGTGCCAGAGGGACTAGCGGGGGGGATGATACGCAGTATTTT

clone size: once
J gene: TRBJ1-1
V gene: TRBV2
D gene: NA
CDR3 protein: CASSVARLGTEAFF
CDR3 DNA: TGTGCCAGCAGTGTCGCCCGGCTCGGGACTGAAGCTTTCTTT

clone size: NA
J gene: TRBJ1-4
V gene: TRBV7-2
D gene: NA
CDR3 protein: CASSLGPQEKLFF
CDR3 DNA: TGTGCCAGCAGCTTAGGGCCCCAAGAAAAACTGTTTTTT

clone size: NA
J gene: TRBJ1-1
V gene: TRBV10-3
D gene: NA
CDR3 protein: CAISEGGTNRAEAFF
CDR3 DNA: TGTGCCATCAGTGAGGGGGGGACGAATCGGGCCGAAGCTTTCTTT

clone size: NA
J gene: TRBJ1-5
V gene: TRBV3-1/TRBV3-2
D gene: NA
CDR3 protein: CASSQWGGSDNQPQHF
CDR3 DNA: TGTGCCAGCAGCCAGTGGGGGGGGTCAGACAATCAGCCCCAGCATTTT

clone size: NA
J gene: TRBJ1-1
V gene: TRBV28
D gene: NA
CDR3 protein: CASNWGTKNTEAFF
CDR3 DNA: TGTGCCAGCAATTGGGGCACGAAAAACACTGAAGCTTTCTTT

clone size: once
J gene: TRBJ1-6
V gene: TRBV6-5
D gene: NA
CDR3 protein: CASRPTGFNSPLHF
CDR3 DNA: TGTGCCAGCAGACCAACAGGGTTTAATTCACCCCTCCACTTT

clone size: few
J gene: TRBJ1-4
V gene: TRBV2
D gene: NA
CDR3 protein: CASSHGLEEKLFF
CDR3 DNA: TGTGCCAGCAGTCACGGGTTAGAGGAAAAACTGTTTTTT

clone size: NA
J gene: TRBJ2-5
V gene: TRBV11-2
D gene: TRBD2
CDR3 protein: CASSFGLAGETQYF
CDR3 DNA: TGTGCCAGCAGCTTCGGACTAGCGGGGGAGACCCAGTACTTC

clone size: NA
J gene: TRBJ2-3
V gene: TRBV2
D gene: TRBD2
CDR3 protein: CASSQGLAGDHNTDTQYF
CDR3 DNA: TGTGCCAGCAGCCAAGGGCTAGCGGGGGACCATAACACAGATACGCAGTATTTT

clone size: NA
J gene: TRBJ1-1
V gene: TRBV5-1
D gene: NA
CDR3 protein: CASSALQGPNTEAFF
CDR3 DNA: TGCGCCAGCAGCGCCCTCCAGGGGCCGAACACTGAAGCTTTCTTT

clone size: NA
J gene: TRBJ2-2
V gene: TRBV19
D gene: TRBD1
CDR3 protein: CASSERARGRAGELFF
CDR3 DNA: TGTGCCAGTAGTGAGAGGGCCAGGGGGCGCGCCGGGGAGCTGTTTTTT

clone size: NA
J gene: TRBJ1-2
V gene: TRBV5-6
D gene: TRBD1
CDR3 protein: CASSLNRGYGYTF
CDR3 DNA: TGTGCCAGCAGCTTGAACAGGGGTTATGGCTACACCTTC

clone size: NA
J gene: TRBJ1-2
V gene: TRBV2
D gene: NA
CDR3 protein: CASSELDRNYGYTF
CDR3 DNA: TGTGCCAGCAGTGAACTAGACAGGAACTATGGCTACACCTTC

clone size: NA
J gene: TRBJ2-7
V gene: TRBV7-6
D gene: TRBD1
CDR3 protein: CASSADRGEVGRQYF
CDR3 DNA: TGTGCCAGCAGCGCTGACAGGGGTGAAGTTGGTCGGCAGTACTTC

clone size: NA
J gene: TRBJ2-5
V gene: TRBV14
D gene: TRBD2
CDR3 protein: CASSQDPGTSGGLQETQYF
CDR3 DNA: TGTGCCAGCAGCCAGGACCCCGGGACTAGCGGGGGCCTTCAAGAGACCCAGTACTTC

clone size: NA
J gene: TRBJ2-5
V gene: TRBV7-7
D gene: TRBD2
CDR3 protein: CASSLASGGPRSPETQYF
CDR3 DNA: TGTGCTAGCAGCTTAGCATCGGGGGGGCCCAGGAGCCCAGAGACCCAGTACTTC

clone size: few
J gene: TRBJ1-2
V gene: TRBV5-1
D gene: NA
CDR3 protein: CASSSEDGYGYTF
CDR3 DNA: TGCGCCAGCAGCTCGGAGGACGGCTATGGCTACACCTTC

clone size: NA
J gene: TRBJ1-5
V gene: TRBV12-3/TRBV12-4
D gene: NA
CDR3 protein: CASSKESTRPQHF
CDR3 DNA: TGTGCCAGCAGCAAGGAGTCAACGCGGCCCCAGCATTTT

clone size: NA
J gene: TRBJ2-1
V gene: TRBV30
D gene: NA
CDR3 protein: CAWGGSRGYNEQFF
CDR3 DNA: TGTGCCTGGGGGGGCAGCAGGGGTTACAATGAGCAGTTCTTC

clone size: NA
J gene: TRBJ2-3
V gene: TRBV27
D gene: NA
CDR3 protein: CASSFLNGGTQYF
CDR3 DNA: TGTGCCAGCAGTTTCCTGAACGGGGGTACGCAGTATTTT

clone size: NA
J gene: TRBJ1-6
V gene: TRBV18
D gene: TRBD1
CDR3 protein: CASSPPGQGNSPLHF
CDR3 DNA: TGTGCCAGCTCACCACCGGGACAGGGTAATTCACCCCTCCACTTT

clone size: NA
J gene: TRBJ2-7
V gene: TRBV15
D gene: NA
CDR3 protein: CATSRDRYYEQYF
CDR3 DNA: TGTGCCACCAGCAGAGACAGATACTACGAGCAGTACTTC

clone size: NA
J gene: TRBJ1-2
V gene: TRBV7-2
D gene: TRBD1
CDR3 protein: CASSLGTGEGSGYTF
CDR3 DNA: TGTGCCAGCAGCTTAGGTACAGGGGAAGGCTCTGGCTACACCTTC

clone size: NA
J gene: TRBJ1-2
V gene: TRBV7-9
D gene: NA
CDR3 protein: CASSFSSLGVGYTF
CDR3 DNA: TGTGCCAGCAGCTTTTCTTCGTTAGGGGTCGGCTACACCTTC

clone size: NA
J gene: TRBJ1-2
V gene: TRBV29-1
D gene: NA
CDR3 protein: CSGLGPEPGPYGYTF
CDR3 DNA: TGCAGCGGGCTGGGCCCTGAGCCCGGTCCTTATGGCTACACCTTC

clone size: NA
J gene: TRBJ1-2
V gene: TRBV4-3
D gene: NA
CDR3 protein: CASSQEGGTYGYTF
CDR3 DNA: TGCGCCAGCAGCCAAGAGGGGGGAACCTATGGCTACACCTTC

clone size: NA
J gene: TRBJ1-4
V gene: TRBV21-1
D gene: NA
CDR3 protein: CASSTPRVGRPEKLFF
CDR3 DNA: TGTGCCAGCAGCACGCCGCGTGTGGGCAGGCCCGAAAAACTGTTTTTT

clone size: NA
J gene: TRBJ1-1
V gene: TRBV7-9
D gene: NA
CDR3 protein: CASSLVEGNTEAFF
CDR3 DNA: TGTGCCAGCAGCTTAGTCGAGGGAAACACTGAAGCTTTCTTT

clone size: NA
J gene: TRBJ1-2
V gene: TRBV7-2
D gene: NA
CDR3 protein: CAALTWEGTKFGYTF
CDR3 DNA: TGTGCCGCGCTAACTTGGGAGGGTACTAAGTTTGGCTACACCTTC

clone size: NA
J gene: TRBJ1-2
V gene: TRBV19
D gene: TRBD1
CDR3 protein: CASTQRQGAYGYTF
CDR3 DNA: TGTGCCAGTACCCAACGACAGGGGGCCTATGGCTACACCTTC

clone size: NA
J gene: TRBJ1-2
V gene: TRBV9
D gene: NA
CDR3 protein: CASSVGPGGAGGEGYTF
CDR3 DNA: TGTGCCAGCAGCGTGGGCCCCGGGGGGGCTGGGGGAGAAGGCTACACCTTC

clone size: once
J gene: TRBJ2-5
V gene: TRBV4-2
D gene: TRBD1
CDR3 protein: CASSQTGQGQETQYF
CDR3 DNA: TGTGCCAGCAGCCAAACGGGACAGGGACAAGAGACCCAGTACTTC

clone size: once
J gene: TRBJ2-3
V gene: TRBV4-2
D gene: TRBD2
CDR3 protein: CASSHRLAGSSTDTQYF
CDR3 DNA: TGTGCCAGCAGCCATCGACTAGCGGGGAGTAGCACAGATACGCAGTATTTT

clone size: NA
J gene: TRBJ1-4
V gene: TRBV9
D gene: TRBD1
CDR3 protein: CASSAWTGEKLFF
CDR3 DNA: TGTGCCAGCAGCGCCTGGACAGGGGAAAAACTGTTTTTT

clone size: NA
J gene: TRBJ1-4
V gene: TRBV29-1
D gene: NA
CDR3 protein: CSATSTGERLFF
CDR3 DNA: TGCAGCGCTACCTCCACGGGTGAAAGACTGTTTTTT

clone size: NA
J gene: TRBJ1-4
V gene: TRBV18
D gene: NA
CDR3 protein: CASSHGGSGTYLLSNEKLFF
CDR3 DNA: TGTGCCAGCTCACACGGGGGGTCCGGGACATACCTCCTCTCTAATGAAAAACTGTTTTTT

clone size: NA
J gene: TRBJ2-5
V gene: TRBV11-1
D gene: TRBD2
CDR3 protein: CASSRRASGVQETQYF
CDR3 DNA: TGTGCCAGCAGCCGGAGGGCTAGCGGGGTTCAAGAGACCCAGTACTTC

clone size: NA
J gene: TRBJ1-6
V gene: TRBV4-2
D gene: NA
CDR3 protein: CASSQDFQGSGSYNSPLHF
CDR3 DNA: TGTGCCAGCAGCCAAGATTTTCAGGGATCAGGCTCCTATAATTCACCCCTCCACTTT

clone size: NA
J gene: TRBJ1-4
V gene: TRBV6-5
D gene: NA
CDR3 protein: CASSPLRGELFF
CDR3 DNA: TGTGCCAGCAGTCCCCTTCGTGGAGAACTGTTTTTT

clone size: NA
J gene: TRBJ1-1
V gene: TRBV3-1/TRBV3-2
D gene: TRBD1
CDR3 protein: CASSQDWTGEIRGAFF
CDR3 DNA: TGTGCCAGCAGCCAAGATTGGACAGGGGAGATTAGAGGAGCTTTCTTT

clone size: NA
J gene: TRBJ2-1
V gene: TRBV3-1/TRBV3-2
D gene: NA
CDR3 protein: CASSQSTLILSSYNEQFF
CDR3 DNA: TGTGCCAGCAGCCAATCAACCCTAATTCTAAGCTCCTACAATGAGCAGTTCTTC

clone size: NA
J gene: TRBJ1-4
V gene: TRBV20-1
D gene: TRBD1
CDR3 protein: CSASTSGGPNEKLFF
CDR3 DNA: TGCAGTGCTAGTACCTCAGGGGGCCCTAATGAAAAACTGTTTTTT

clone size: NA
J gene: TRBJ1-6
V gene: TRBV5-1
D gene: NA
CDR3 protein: CASSWEQGGPLHF
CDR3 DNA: TGCGCCAGCAGCTGGGAACAGGGCGGACCCCTCCACTTT

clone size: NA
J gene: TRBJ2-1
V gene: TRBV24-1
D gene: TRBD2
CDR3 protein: CATSDEQGGTAPYNEQFF
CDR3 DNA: TGTGCCACCAGTGATGAGCAGGGAGGGACGGCCCCCTACAATGAGCAGTTCTTC

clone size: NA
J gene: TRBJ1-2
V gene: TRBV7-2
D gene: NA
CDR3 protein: CASSLGTSVLAYGYTF
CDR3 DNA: TGTGCCAGCAGCTTAGGGACATCGGTACTGGCCTATGGCTACACCTTC

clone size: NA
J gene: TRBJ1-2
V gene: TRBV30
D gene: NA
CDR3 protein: CALEIASYGYTF
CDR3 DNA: TGTGCTCTGGAGATCGCCTCCTATGGCTACACCTTC

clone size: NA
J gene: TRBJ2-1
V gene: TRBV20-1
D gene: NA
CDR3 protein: CSVMTGEQFF
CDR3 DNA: TGCAGTGTTATGACGGGTGAGCAGTTCTTC

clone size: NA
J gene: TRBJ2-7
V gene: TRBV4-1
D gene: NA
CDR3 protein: CASSQEQGGYEQYF
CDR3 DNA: TGCGCCAGCAGCCAAGAACAGGGCGGCTACGAGCAGTACTTC